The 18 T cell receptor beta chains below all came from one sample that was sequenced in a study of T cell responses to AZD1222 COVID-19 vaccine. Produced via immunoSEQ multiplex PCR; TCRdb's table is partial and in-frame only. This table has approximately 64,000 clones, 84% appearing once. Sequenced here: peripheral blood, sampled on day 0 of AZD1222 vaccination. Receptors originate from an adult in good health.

The CDR3 bases are TGCGCCAGTCCTAGTGCGGGTGGCACTGAAGCTTTCTTT. Protein product: CASPSAGGTEAFF. This chain uses TRBV10-2 with TRBJ1-1; no clear D gene. Germline lookup yields CDR1 WSHSY and CDR2 SAAADI. V shed 9 bases and J shed 4 bases, with 15 bases lying between them. The CDR3 covers 13 residues.

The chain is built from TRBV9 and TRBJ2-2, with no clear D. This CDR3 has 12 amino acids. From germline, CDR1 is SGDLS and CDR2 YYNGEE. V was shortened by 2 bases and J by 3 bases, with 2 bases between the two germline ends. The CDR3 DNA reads TGTGCCAGCAGCGTGGACACCGGGGAGCTGTTTTTT. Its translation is CASSVDTGELFF.

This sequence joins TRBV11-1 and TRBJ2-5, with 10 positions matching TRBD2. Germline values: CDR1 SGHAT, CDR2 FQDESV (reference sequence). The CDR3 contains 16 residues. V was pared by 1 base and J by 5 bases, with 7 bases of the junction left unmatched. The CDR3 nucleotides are TGTGCCAGCAGCTTAGGCCGGACTAGCGGCTGGGAGACCCAGTACTTC. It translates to CASSLGRTSGWETQYF.

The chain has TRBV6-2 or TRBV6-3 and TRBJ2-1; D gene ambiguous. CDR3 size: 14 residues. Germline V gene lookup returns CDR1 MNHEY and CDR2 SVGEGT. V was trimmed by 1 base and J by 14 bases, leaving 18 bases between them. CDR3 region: CASSYLSGGATKFF. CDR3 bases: TGTGCCAGCAGTTACTTGTCGGGTGGCGCCACAAAGTTCTTC.

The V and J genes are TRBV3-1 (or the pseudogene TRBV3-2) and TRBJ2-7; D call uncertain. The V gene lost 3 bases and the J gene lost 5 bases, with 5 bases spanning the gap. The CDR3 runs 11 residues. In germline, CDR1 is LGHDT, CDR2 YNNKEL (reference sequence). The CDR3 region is CASSHYNEQYF. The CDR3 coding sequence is TGTGCCAGCAGCCATTACAACGAGCAGTACTTC.

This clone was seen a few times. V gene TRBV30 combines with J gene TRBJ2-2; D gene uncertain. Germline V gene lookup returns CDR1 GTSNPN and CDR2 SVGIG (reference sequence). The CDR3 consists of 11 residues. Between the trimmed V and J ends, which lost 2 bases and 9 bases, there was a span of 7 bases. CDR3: CAWSPARELFF. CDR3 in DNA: TGTGCCTGGAGTCCGGCTAGGGAGCTGTTTTTT. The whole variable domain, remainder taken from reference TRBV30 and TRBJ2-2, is SQTIHQWPATLVQPVGSPLSLECTVEGTSNPNLYWYRQAAGRGLQLLFYSVGIGQISSEVPQNLSASRPQDRQFILSSKKLLLSDSGFYLCAWSPARELFFGEGSRLTVL.

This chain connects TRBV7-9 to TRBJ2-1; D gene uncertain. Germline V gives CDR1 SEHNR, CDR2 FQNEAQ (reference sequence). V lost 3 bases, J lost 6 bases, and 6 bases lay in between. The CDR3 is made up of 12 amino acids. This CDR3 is CASSFSFNEQFF. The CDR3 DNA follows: TGTGCCAGCAGCTTTAGCTTCAATGAGCAGTTCTTC.

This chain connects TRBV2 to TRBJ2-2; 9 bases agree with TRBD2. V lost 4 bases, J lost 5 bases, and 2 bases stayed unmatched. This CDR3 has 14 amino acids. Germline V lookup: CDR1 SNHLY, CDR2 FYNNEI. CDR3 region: CASSGGGATGELFF. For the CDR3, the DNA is TGTGCCAGCAGTGGCGGGGGGGCGACCGGGGAGCTGTTTTTT. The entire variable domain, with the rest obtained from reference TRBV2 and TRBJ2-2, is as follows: EPEVTQTPSHQVTQMGQEVILRCVPISNHLYFYWYRQILGQKVEFLVSFYNNEISEKSEIFDDQFSVERPDGSNFTLKIRSTKLEDSAMYFCASSGGGATGELFFGEGSRLTVL.

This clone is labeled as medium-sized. The DNA for the CDR3 is TGTGCCAGCATAATGACTGGAAACACCATATATTTT. As protein: CASIMTGNTIYF. The gene calls are TRBV2 and TRBJ1-3; D gene unclear. Trimming stripped 7 bases from V and 2 bases from J, with 6 bases between. The CDR3 runs 12 residues. The germline CDR1 and CDR2 sequences are SNHLY and FYNNEI.

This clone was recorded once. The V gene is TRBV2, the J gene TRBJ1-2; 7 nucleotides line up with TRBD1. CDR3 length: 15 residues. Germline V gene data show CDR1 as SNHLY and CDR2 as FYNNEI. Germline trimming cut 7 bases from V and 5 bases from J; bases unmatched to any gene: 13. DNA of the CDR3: TGTGCCAGCATAGTCCCTGGACAGGTGGATTATGGCTACACCTTC. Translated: CASIVPGQVDYGYTF.

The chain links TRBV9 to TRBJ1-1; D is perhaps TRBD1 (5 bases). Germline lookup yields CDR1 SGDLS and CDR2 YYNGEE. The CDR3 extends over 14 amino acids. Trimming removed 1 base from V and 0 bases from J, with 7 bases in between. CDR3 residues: CASSVRGMNTEAFF. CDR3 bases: TGTGCCAGCAGCGTAAGGGGCATGAACACTGAAGCTTTCTTT.

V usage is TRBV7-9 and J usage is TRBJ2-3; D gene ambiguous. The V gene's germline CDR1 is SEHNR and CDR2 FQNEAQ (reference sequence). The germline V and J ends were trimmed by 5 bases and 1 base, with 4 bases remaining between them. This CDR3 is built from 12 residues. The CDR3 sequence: CASSSGTDTQYF. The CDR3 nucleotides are TGTGCCAGCAGCAGCGGCACAGATACGCAGTATTTT. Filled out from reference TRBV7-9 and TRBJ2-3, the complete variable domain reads DTGVSQNPRHKITKRGQNVTFRCDPISEHNRLYWYRQTLGQGPEFLTYFQNEAQLEKSRLLSDRFSAERPKGSFSTLEIQRTEQGDSAMYLCASSSGTDTQYFGPGTRLTVL.

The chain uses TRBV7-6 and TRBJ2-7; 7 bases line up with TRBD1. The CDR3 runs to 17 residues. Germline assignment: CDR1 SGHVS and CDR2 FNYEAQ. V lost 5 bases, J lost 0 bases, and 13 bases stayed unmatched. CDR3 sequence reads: CASSSPWTGLDSYEQYF. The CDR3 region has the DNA TGTGCCAGCAGCAGCCCCTGGACAGGTTTGGACTCCTACGAGCAGTACTTC. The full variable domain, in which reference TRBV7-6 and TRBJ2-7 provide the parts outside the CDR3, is GAGVSQSPRYKVTKRGQDVALRCDPISGHVSLYWYRQALGQGPEFLTYFNYEAQQDKSGLPNDRFSAERPEGSISTLTIQRTEQRDSAMYRCASSSPWTGLDSYEQYFGPGTRLTVT.

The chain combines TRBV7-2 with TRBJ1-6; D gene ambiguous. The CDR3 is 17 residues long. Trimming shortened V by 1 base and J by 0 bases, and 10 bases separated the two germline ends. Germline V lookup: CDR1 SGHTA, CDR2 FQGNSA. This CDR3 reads CASSLEVAGSYNSPLHF. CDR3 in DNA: TGTGCCAGCAGCTTAGAGGTGGCAGGCTCCTATAATTCACCCCTCCACTTT.

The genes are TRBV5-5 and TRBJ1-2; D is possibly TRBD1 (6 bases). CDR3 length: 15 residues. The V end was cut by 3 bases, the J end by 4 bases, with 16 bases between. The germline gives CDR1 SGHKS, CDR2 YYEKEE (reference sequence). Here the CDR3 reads CASSSRQVWSYGYTF. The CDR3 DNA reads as TGTGCCAGCAGCTCCCGACAGGTTTGGAGCTATGGCTACACCTTC.

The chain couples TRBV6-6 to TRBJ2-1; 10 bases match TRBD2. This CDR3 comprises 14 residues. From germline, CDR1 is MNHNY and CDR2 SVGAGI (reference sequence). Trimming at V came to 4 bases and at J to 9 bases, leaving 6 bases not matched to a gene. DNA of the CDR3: TGTGCCAGCAGTTCATCTAGCGGGGGTATTGAGCAGTTCTTC. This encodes CASSSSSGGIEQFF.

The CDR3 nucleotides read TGCAGTGCTAGTGAGGGCTCTGGAAACACCATATATTTT. Protein: CSASEGSGNTIYF. The chain is built from TRBV20-1 and TRBJ1-3, with D hard to call. The CDR3 sequence is 13 residues long. Germline V lookup: CDR1 DFQATT, CDR2 SNEGSKA (reference sequence). Trimming took 3 bases from V and 0 from J, leaving 6 bases between them.

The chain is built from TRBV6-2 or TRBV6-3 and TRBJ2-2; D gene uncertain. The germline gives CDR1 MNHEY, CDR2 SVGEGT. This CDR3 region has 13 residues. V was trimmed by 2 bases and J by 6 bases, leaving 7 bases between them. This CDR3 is CASSYRVAGELFF. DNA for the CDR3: TGTGCCAGCAGTTACAGGGTTGCCGGGGAGCTGTTTTTT.